These 25 T cell receptor beta chains were all obtained from the same sample, sequenced in a study of blood T cell repertoires in COVID-19. Repertoires were generated with immunoSEQ multiplex PCR, while TCRdb's copy carries only in-frame clones and drops some. The sample contains about 130,000 clones, about 83% of which appear only once. Specimen: peripheral blood. The receptor source for this set is a human donor in a cohort sampled during active COVID-19.

V gene TRBV5-6 combines with J gene TRBJ2-4; a possible D gene is TRBD1 (6 bases). Trimming took 3 bases from V and 15 from J, leaving 19 bases between them. From germline, CDR1 is SGHDT and CDR2 YYEEEE. The CDR3 runs 13 residues. CDR3 region: CASSSPDSPNRYF. DNA of the CDR3: TGTGCCAGCAGCTCCCCGGACAGCCCCAACAGGTACTTC. The variable domain in full, with the rest retrieved from reference TRBV5-6 and TRBJ2-4, is DAGVTQSPTHLIKTRGQQVTLRCSPKSGHDTVSWYQQALGQGPQFIFQYYEEEERQRGNFPDRFSGHQFPNYSSELNVNALLLGDSALYLCASSSPDSPNRYFGAGTRLSVL.

The chain carries TRBV9 and TRBJ2-4, with 12 bases matching TRBD1. CDR1 is SGDLS and CDR2 is YYNGEE in the germline V gene. This CDR3 spans 16 amino acids. V trimming: 4 bases; J trimming: 4 bases; junction bases outside the gene matches: 6. In DNA form, the CDR3 reads TGTGCCAGCAGCTCGATGGGACAGGGGGCAAAAAACATTCAGTACTTC. This encodes CASSSMGQGAKNIQYF.

V and J are TRBV7-2 and TRBJ2-3; the D gene is possibly TRBD1 (5 bases). The V gene lost 1 base and the J gene lost 2 bases, with 10 bases spanning the gap. Germline assignment: CDR1 SGHTA and CDR2 FQGNSA. There are 15 residues in the CDR3. Written as DNA, the CDR3 is TGTGCCAGCAGCTTAGTAGGACACTACACAGATACGCAGTATTTT. Translated: CASSLVGHYTDTQYF. The full variable domain, in which reference TRBV7-2 and TRBJ2-3 provide the parts outside the CDR3, is GAGVSQSPSNKVTEKGKDVELRCDPISGHTALYWYRQSLGQGLEFLIYFQGNSAPDKSGLPSDRFSAERTGGSVSTLTIQRTQQEDSAVYLCASSLVGHYTDTQYFGPGTRLTVL.

The gene calls are TRBV5-8 and TRBJ1-6; D perhaps matches TRBD1 (6 bases). The germline gives CDR1 SGHTS, CDR2 YDEGEE. The CDR3 runs 15 residues. The V and J ends lost 0 bases and 9 bases respectively, with 13 bases between them. The CDR3 sequence is CASSLVAGAVSPLHF. CDR3 sequence (DNA): TGTGCCAGCAGCTTGGTCGCAGGGGCGGTTTCACCCCTCCACTTT.

The CDR3 nucleotides are TGTGCCAGCAGTTATACAGGCGGGAGGACTGAAGCTTTCTTT. Protein product: CASSYTGGRTEAFF. This chain connects TRBV28 to TRBJ1-1, with a tentative D call TRBD1 (5 bases). In germline, CDR1 is MDHEN, CDR2 SYDVKM. Trimming removed 4 bases at V and 5 bases at J, with 14 bases between. The CDR3 is 14 amino acids.

The rearrangement links TRBV12-3 or TRBV12-4 to TRBJ1-5, with D unresolved. The CDR3 contains 13 residues. The V end was cut by 3 bases, the J end by 2 bases, with 5 bases between. CDR3 residues: CASSLARNQPQHF. The DNA for the CDR3 is TGTGCCAGCAGTTTGGCACGCAATCAGCCCCAGCATTTT.

The CDR3 loop reads CASSSWTSGGPISTDTQYF. CDR3 DNA: TGTGCCAGCAGCTCCTGGACTAGCGGGGGCCCTATTAGCACAGATACGCAGTATTTT. The chain has TRBV13 and TRBJ2-3, with 13 bases lining up with TRBD2. This CDR3 is built from 19 residues. The germline CDR1 and CDR2 sequences are PRHDT and FYEKMQ (reference sequence). With 4 bases clipped from V and 0 bases from J, the junction kept 10 bases outside the gene matches.

CDR3: CASSLGPTSLIEQFF. The CDR3 DNA is TGTGCCAGCAGCTTAGGGCCGACTAGTCTTATTGAGCAGTTCTTC. The chain has TRBV7-9 and TRBJ2-1; TRBD2 might be the D (6 bases). V lost 1 base and J 9 bases, leaving 16 bases between the germline ends. The CDR3 extends over 15 amino acids. Germline assignment: CDR1 SEHNR and CDR2 FQNEAQ (reference sequence).

This chain uses TRBV7-3 with TRBJ1-2; TRBD1 matches at 7 bases. The CDR3 contains 16 residues. The V segment lost 4 bases and the J segment 4 bases; nucleotides outside the gene matches: 12. Looked up from germline, CDR1 is SGHTA and CDR2 is FQGTGA. CDR3 bases: TGTGCCAGCAGCTGGGACAGTGGATTCATCGGCTATGGCTACACCTTC. Translation gives CASSWDSGFIGYGYTF. Looking up the rest from reference TRBV7-3 and TRBJ1-2 gives the full variable domain: GAGVSQTPSNKVTEKGKYVELRCDPISGHTALYWYRQSLGQGPEFLIYFQGTGAADDSGLPNDRFFAVRPEGSVSTLKIQRTERGDSAVYLCASSWDSGFIGYGYTFGSGTRLTVV.

The chain uses TRBV5-4 and TRBJ1-2; 7 bases map to TRBD1. In germline, CDR1 is SGHNT, CDR2 YYREEE (reference sequence). The V and J ends lost 0 bases and 8 bases, in that order; junction bases with no gene match: 7. The CDR3 runs 14 residues. CDR3 loop: CASSLAGRGYGYTF. The CDR3 DNA sequence: TGTGCCAGCAGCTTGGCCGGCAGGGGGTACGGCTACACCTTC.

This chain links TRBV6-5 with TRBJ2-7; TRBD2 matches at 10 bases. The CDR3 extends over 14 amino acids. V dropped 7 bases and J dropped 3; count of bases not matched to a gene: 6. In germline, CDR1 is MNHEY, CDR2 SVGAGI. The CDR3 loop is CASKTSGELYEQYF. As DNA, the CDR3 is TGTGCCAGCAAAACTAGCGGGGAGCTCTACGAGCAGTACTTC.

The chain recombines TRBV5-1 with TRBJ2-7, with 7 bases matching TRBD1. The V gene's germline CDR1 is SGHRS and CDR2 YFSETQ. This CDR3 comprises 14 residues. Trimming cost V 4 bases and J 2 bases; bases outside gene matches: 6. In DNA form, the CDR3 reads TGCGCCAGCAGCACACAGGGGTTTACCTACGAGCAGTACTTC. Translation gives CASSTQGFTYEQYF. The whole variable domain, remainder taken from reference TRBV5-1 and TRBJ2-7, is KAGVTQTPRYLIKTRGQQVTLSCSPISGHRSVSWYQQTPGQGLQFLFEYFSETQRNKGNFPGRFSGRQFSNSRSEMNVSTLELGDSALYLCASSTQGFTYEQYFGPGTRLTVT.

The sample holds a few counts of this clone. V usage is TRBV2 and J usage is TRBJ1-2; tentatively, D is TRBD1 (6 bases). V lost 1 base and J 4 bases, leaving 10 bases between the germline ends. The CDR3 sequence is 14 residues long. Looked up from germline, CDR1 is SNHLY and CDR2 is FYNNEI. The CDR3 DNA reads TGTGCCAGCAGTGAAGGGGACATGGGCTATGGCTACACCTTC. This codes for CASSEGDMGYGYTF.

The V call is TRBV5-1, the J call TRBJ2-1; 7 bases are a match to TRBD2. The CDR3 is 12 residues long. V lost 3 bases and J lost 8; bases outside the gene matches: 2. Germline V lookup: CDR1 SGHRS, CDR2 YFSETQ. The CDR3 DNA is TGCGCCAGCAGCTCTACTAGCGATGAGCAGTTCTTC. It yields the protein CASSSTSDEQFF.

The sample holds one count of this clone. The V gene is TRBV2, the J gene TRBJ2-5; D perhaps matches TRBD2 (6 bases). CDR1 is SNHLY, CDR2 FYNNEI, per germline. Trimming pared 0 bases from V and 7 bases from J, leaving 9 bases between. The CDR3 loop spans 13 amino acids. CDR3 nucleotides: TGTGCCAGCAGTGAAGCGTTGGGGGGGACCCAGTACTTC. Translating gives CASSEALGGTQYF.

The gene calls are TRBV18 and TRBJ2-5; possible D gene TRBD2, 6 bases. The germline V gene encodes CDR1 KGHSH and CDR2 LQKENI. The CDR3 length is 15 residues. V lost 6 bases to trimming and J lost 3 bases, with 17 bases between them. The chain's CDR3 is CASSASDGGKETQYF. The CDR3 DNA follows: TGTGCCAGCTCGGCCTCTGACGGGGGAAAAGAGACCCAGTACTTC.

As for this clone: At one end the junction does not follow the germline gene, possibly because of a read error. The chain has TRBV7-8 and TRBJ2-3; TRBD2 matches at 15 bases. This CDR3 region has 18 residues. Germline values: CDR1 SGHVS, CDR2 FQNEAQ. Here the CDR3 DNA reads TGTGCCAGCAGCTTAACCGGGACTAGCGGGGGGTGGACAGACACGCAGTATTTT. Encoded protein: CASSLTGTSGGWTDTQYF.

V and J are TRBV25-1 and TRBJ1-2; maybe TRBD1 (6 bases). The CDR3 is 14 residues long. V lost 2 bases and J lost 4, with 11 bases in between. Germline CDR1 and CDR2: MGHDK and SYGVNS. CDR3 in amino acids: CASSERTDVYGYTF. The CDR3 DNA reads TGTGCCAGCAGTGAAAGGACAGATGTCTATGGCTACACCTTC.

This chain links TRBV4-1 with TRBJ1-1; weak D call: TRBD1 (5 bases). The germline V and J ends were trimmed by 5 bases and 4 bases, with 17 bases remaining between them. This CDR3 has 15 amino acids. Germline lookup yields CDR1 MGHRA and CDR2 YSYEKL. The CDR3 DNA reads as TGCGCCAGCAGCTCTGAAACCAGGGTCAGCACTGAAGCTTTCTTT. It codes for CASSSETRVSTEAFF.

CDR3 DNA sequence: TGTGCCAGTAGTATGCCGGGGGATCAGCCTGAAGCTTTCTTT. Its translation is CASSMPGDQPEAFF. This chain joins TRBV19 and TRBJ1-1; D is perhaps TRBD1 (5 bases). Trimming took off 3 bases at V and 6 bases at J, with 14 bases between the two ends. The CDR3 runs 14 residues. Germline loops: CDR1 LNHDA, CDR2 SQIVND (reference sequence).

The chain is built from TRBV18 and TRBJ2-7; TRBD1 matches at 9 bases. Germline CDR1 and CDR2: KGHSH and LQKENI. The CDR3 sequence is 13 residues long. J gave up 5 bases and V 5 bases, and 4 bases lay outside the gene matches. DNA of the CDR3: TGTGCCAGCTCAAGCCGGGACAGGGACGAGCAGTACTTC. The encoded protein is CASSSRDRDEQYF.

This rearrangement joins TRBV5-1 to TRBJ2-3, with D possibly TRBD1 on 6 matching bases. Germline values: CDR1 SGHRS, CDR2 YFSETQ. Trimming shortened V by 5 bases and J by 1 base, and 8 bases separated the two germline ends. The length of the CDR3 is 13 residues. CDR3 region: CASRGQRTDTQYF. Here the CDR3 DNA reads TGCGCCAGCAGAGGACAGCGCACAGATACGCAGTATTTT. Supplemented by reference TRBV5-1 and TRBJ2-3, the full variable domain reads KAGVTQTPRYLIKTRGQQVTLSCSPISGHRSVSWYQQTPGQGLQFLFEYFSETQRNKGNFPGRFSGRQFSNSRSEMNVSTLELGDSALYLCASRGQRTDTQYFGPGTRLTVL.

The chain uses TRBV7-9 and TRBJ1-1, with TRBD1 matching 8 bases. The V segment lost 7 bases and the J segment 3 bases; nucleotides outside the gene matches: 7. This CDR3 is built from 14 residues. Germline V gene data show CDR1 as SEHNR and CDR2 as FQNEAQ (reference sequence). CDR3 region: CASTILQGDTEAFF. CDR3 coding DNA: TGTGCCAGCACCATCCTACAGGGGGACACTGAAGCTTTCTTT.

This chain uses TRBV14 with TRBJ2-7, with D unclear. V was pared by 0 bases and J by 3 bases, with 9 bases between. There are 14 residues in the CDR3. Germline CDR1 SGHDN, CDR2 FVKESK. In DNA form, the CDR3 reads TGTGCCAGCAGCCAAGACAGCGCGTTCTACGAGCAGTACTTC. It encodes CASSQDSAFYEQYF.

This chain links TRBV20-1 with TRBJ1-6; the match to TRBD1 covers 8 bases. This CDR3 comprises 16 residues. From germline, CDR1 is DFQATT and CDR2 SNEGSKA (reference sequence). With V trimmed by 3 bases and J by 10 bases, 14 bases remained unmatched. CDR3 in DNA: TGCAGTGCTAGTTTTGGGGCAGGACAGGGTGGGTCACCCCTCCACTTT. The encoded protein is CSASFGAGQGGSPLHF.